This TCR beta chain derives from a study of blood T cells in healthy people across ages (dated by TCRdb to 2013 to 2016). The study in broad terms: Template switching captured roughly one uniquely barcoded TCR beta cDNA molecule per two T cells in model experiments. To track age-related changes in TCR beta repertoire diversity, the study relied on deep sequencing normalized with unique cDNA molecular identifiers. The donors were divided into four age groups: young (average around 17 years), middle-aged (over 35), aged (about 61) and long-lived (82). Donors of different ages were randomly distributed across sequencing lanes to avoid experimental bias. For two donors (one aged 18 to 30 and one aged 80 or older), the study analyzed two additional independent replicas of 1 million unique cDNA reads from the same blood draw. Summary of the overall study and its limitations: Donor CMV infection status was unknown, potentially confounding age-related changes in expanded clonotypes. The percentage of naive T cells measured by flow cytometry correlated strongly with observed TCR beta diversity. Since profiling was done on bulk unsorted PBMCs, naive and antigen-experienced compartments could not be conclusively compared. Compared with the aged group, more naive CD4+ T cells, fewer expanded clones and increased TCR diversity were shown by the long-lived group, suggesting age selection. Total diversity estimates from one million sequenced T cells were considered lower bounds and underestimates. As age increased, observed TCR beta diversity per million T cells dropped in a roughly linear way, and a significant reduction was already evident by age 40.

The donors were some 36 Caucasian individuals from Russia, aged roughly 6 to 100 years, who were systemically healthy. Each donor gave about 9.7 milliliters of peripheral blood, drawn into EDTA-treated Vacutainer tubes. Ficoll-Paque density-gradient centrifugation was used to isolate PBMCs, with at least 6 million per sample. Trizol reagent was used to extract total RNA from PBMCs, with at least 6 micrograms per sample. Naive CD45RAhigh/CD27high T cell percentages were measured by flow cytometry on a PBMC aliquot from every donor. Libraries were built with 5' RACE. TCRdb shows the sequencer as Illumina HiSeq 2500. A second about 7 to 11 cycle PCR used a sample-barcoded 5' primer and a J-beta primer mix. Each TCR beta cDNA molecule received a unique molecular identifier from a template-switch 5' adaptor carrying 12 random nucleotides. Each sample yielded at least 3 million CDR3-containing paired-end reads. The Mint cDNA synthesis kit, primed by a TRBC-specific oligonucleotide, was used to synthesize first-strand cDNA from all RNA. After uracil-DNA glycosylase treatment, a first 18-cycle PCR used universal primers M1SS and BC2_uni_R on all cDNA. Under the source paper's analysis protocol: For normalization, 1 million high-quality reads, each with a distinct molecular identifier, were randomly selected from each sample. Reads sharing molecular identifiers were discarded rather than binned into consensus sequences. MiTCR, run with a Q25 quality threshold and the strictest error-elimination algorithm, handled CDR3 identification, clonotype clustering and error correction. A nonparametric unseen species model with Euler transformation was used to estimate a lower bound on total TCR beta diversity. TCRdb's own reprocessing of the public reads used fastp at Q25 and MiXCR and kept productive beta chains. One record per CDR3 amino acid sequence lists the most common genes and DNA. What appears here as the V and J calls and clone size reflects TCRdb's work, not the paper's. This sample holds about 810,000 distinct CDR3 sequences; under 40% were observed only once. The ten most abundant clones make up 10% to 15% of the sample.

This clonotype was seen only a few times. Its antigen specificity is not known. No base quality information exists; no much larger clone differs at one position. The sequence was obtained from a man aged 18 to 29 in good health. Sample: blood.

The CDR3 here reads CASSHKPDRGRHGYTF. In nucleotide form, the sequence is TGTGCCAGCAGTCATAAGCCTGACAGGGGGCGTCATGGCTACACCTTC. Rearrangement joined TRBV28 to TRBJ1-2; a stretch of 10 junction bases matches TRBD1. CDR1 and CDR2 are read off the germline V gene as MDHEN and SYDVKM. The CDR3, from cysteine to phenylalanine, totals 16 residues. CDR3 DNA is the only sequence kept; it has 48 bases, read in frame from the first base. Unmatched junction bases come to 12, with V trimmed by 5 bases and J by 6 bases.